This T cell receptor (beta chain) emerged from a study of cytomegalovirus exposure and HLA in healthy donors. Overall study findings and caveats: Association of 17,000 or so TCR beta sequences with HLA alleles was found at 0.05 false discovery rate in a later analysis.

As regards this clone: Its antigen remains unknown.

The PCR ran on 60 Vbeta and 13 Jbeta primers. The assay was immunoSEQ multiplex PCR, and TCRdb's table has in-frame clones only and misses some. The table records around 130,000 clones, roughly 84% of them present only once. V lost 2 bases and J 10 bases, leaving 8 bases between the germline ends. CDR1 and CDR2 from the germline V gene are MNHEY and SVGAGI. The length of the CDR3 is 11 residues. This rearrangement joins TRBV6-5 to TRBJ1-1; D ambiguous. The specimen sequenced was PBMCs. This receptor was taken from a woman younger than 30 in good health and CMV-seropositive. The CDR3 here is CASSYGRGAFF. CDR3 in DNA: TGTGCCAGCAGTTACGGGCGTGGAGCTTTCTTT.